The next 19 T cell receptor beta chains were all read from a single sample in a study of control samples from healthy donors and cancer patients. The table came from immunoSEQ multiplex PCR; TCRdb's copy has only in-frame clones and leaves some out. Here the sample spans about 150,000 clones, approximately 94% being singletons. The sequenced sample consisted of blood. All receptors come from a man younger than 35 in good health.

The rearrangement joins TRBV5-1 to TRBJ1-2; D is ambiguous. With 3 bases removed from V and 4 bases from J, the gap between germline ends came to 10 bases. The CDR3 is made up of 13 amino acids. From germline, CDR1 is SGHRS and CDR2 YFSETQ. The CDR3 sequence is CASSSSGGYGYTF. The CDR3 region has the DNA TGCGCCAGCAGCTCCTCAGGAGGCTATGGCTACACCTTC.

This chain joins TRBV7-8 and TRBJ1-5; possibly TRBD1 for D (5 bases). Trimming left V 5 bases short and J 6 bases short, with 14 bases between. The CDR3 loop spans 14 amino acids. Germline-derived CDR1 and CDR2 are SGHVS and FQNEAQ. The CDR3 reads CASSDRGWIQPQHF. The CDR3, as DNA: TGTGCCAGCAGCGACAGAGGATGGATTCAGCCCCAGCATTTT.

This clone is a singleton in its sample. The chain combines TRBV5-4 with TRBJ2-3; 11 bases fit TRBD1. The ends lost 0 bases at V and 6 bases at J; junction bases unmatched: 9. The CDR3 length is 17 residues. CDR1 and CDR2 from the germline V gene are SGHNT and YYREEE (reference sequence). Here the CDR3 DNA reads TGTGCCAGCAGCTTGGGCGGGCGGACAGGGGGCGACGATACGCAGTATTTT. Its translation: CASSLGGRTGGDDTQYF.

This clone was counted between two and nine times. The CDR3 protein is CASSLQGLTYEQYF. CDR3 DNA: TGTGCCAGCAGCTTGCAAGGCCTAACTTACGAGCAGTACTTC. The gene calls are TRBV7-2 and TRBJ2-7; D gene uncertain. This CDR3 contains 14 residues. CDR1 and CDR2 from the germline V gene are SGHTA and FQGNSA. V gave up 3 bases and J gave up 4 bases, with 13 bases separating them.

The CDR3 is CASTSSGGTDTQYF. The CDR3 bases are TGTGCCAGCACCTCTAGCGGGGGAACAGATACGCAGTATTTT. The chain is built from TRBV27 and TRBJ2-3; the match to TRBD2 covers 10 bases. Germline CDR1 MNHEY, CDR2 SMNVEV (reference sequence). The CDR3 runs 14 residues. J lost 3 bases, V lost 7 bases, and 4 bases had no gene match.

Notes on this clone: At one boundary the junction diverges from the germline segment, which might be a read error. J is TRBJ1-2 and V is TRBV6-6, with D unclear. The CDR3 runs 11 residues. The germline V gene has CDR1 MNHNY and CDR2 SVGAGI (reference sequence). CDR3 in DNA: TGTGCCAGCAGTTACTCTTCTCCGGCCCGCTTC. Amino acid sequence: CASSYSSPARF.

The V and J genes are TRBV19 and TRBJ2-2, with D perhaps being TRBD1 or TRBD2 (6 bases each). Between the trimmed V and J ends, which lost 9 bases and 7 bases, there was a span of 24 bases. The CDR3 loop spans 16 amino acids. CDR1 is LNHDA, CDR2 SQIVND, per germline (reference sequence). CDR3 residues: CASSSSYRGLSGELFF. CDR3 DNA: TGTGCCAGCTCGTCCTCCTACCGGGGGCTTAGCGGGGAGCTGTTTTTT.

The V gene is TRBV9, the J gene TRBJ1-1, with 7 nucleotides matching TRBD1. The CDR3 spans 14 residues. The ends lost 4 bases at V and 4 bases at J; junction bases unmatched: 7. Per the germline V gene, CDR1 is SGDLS and CDR2 is YYNGEE. CDR3 protein: CASSPATGSTEAFF. As DNA, the CDR3 is TGTGCCAGCAGCCCCGCGACAGGGTCCACTGAAGCTTTCTTT.

The chain couples TRBV4-1 to TRBJ2-7; D is perhaps TRBD2 (6 bases). V gave up 4 bases and J gave up 0 bases, with 22 bases separating them. CDR3 length: 18 residues. Per germline, CDR1 MGHRA and CDR2 YSYEKL. The CDR3 reads CASSPLKAAGISSYEQYF. For the CDR3, the DNA is TGCGCCAGCAGCCCTCTAAAAGCGGCGGGGATAAGCTCCTACGAGCAGTACTTC.

The rearrangement links TRBV9 to TRBJ1-1, with D possibly being TRBD1 (6 bases). Germline lookup yields CDR1 SGDLS and CDR2 YYNGEE. V lost 3 bases and J lost 4, with 16 bases in between. This CDR3 has 15 amino acids. The CDR3 DNA is TGTGCCAGCAGCGCACAACAGGGTTGGAGCACTGAAGCTTTCTTT. Protein: CASSAQQGWSTEAFF.

The chain links TRBV10-3 to TRBJ1-4; D is undetermined. This CDR3 has 14 amino acids. V lost 5 bases, J lost 0 bases, and 7 bases lay in between. The germline V gene encodes CDR1 ENHRY and CDR2 SYGVKD. The CDR3, as DNA: TGTGCCATCAGTCGGGATGCAACTAATGAAAAACTGTTTTTT. Amino acids: CAISRDATNEKLFF.

This clone was seen a single time. V is TRBV6-6 and J is TRBJ2-2; the match to TRBD2 covers 7 bases. This CDR3 has 14 amino acids. Unmatched junction bases numbered 7, after V lost 8 bases and J lost 4 bases. Germline V CDR1 and CDR2: MNHNY, SVGAGI (reference sequence). CDR3 nucleotides: TGTGCCAGCGGAGTCGGGGGGAGCACCGGGGAGCTGTTTTTT. Amino acid sequence: CASGVGGSTGELFF.

CDR3 in amino acids: CASSYSDRGGQPQHF. CDR3 sequence (DNA): TGTGCCAGCAGTTACTCGGACAGGGGTGGTCAGCCCCAGCATTTT. The chain has TRBV6-2 or TRBV6-3 and TRBJ1-5, with TRBD1 matching 9 bases. Trimming took 0 bases from V and 6 from J; bases not matched to a gene: 3. Germline values: CDR1 MNHEY, CDR2 SVGEGT. The CDR3 is 15 amino acids.

The CDR3 loop is CAWSQERGDTQYF. In DNA, the CDR3 is TGTGCCTGGAGTCAGGAAAGGGGAGATACGCAGTATTTT. The chain joins TRBV30 to TRBJ2-3, with a possible D match to TRBD1 (5 bases). CDR1 GTSNPN and CDR2 SVGIG come from the germline V gene (reference sequence). This CDR3 spans 13 amino acids. V shed 2 bases and J shed 5 bases, with 11 bases lying between them.

The rearrangement joins TRBV19 to TRBJ1-5; D is uncertain. V was pared by 1 base and J by 5 bases, with 12 bases between. This CDR3 contains 15 residues. Germline loops: CDR1 LNHDA, CDR2 SQIVND (reference sequence). CDR3 in amino acids: CASSIGQEYDQPQHF. The CDR3, as DNA: TGTGCCAGTAGTATAGGTCAGGAGTATGATCAGCCCCAGCATTTT.

This chain joins TRBV7-9 and TRBJ1-1; D is undetermined. CDR1 SEHNR and CDR2 FQNEAQ come from the germline V gene (reference sequence). The CDR3 is 14 residues long. V lost 0 bases, J lost 4 bases, and 9 bases lay in between. CDR3 nucleotide sequence: TGTGCCAGCAGCTTAGCGTCAGGCTCCACTGAAGCTTTCTTT. Translation: CASSLASGSTEAFF. Based on the CDR3 plus reference TRBV7-9 and TRBJ1-1, the full variable domain is DTGVSQNPRHKITKRGQNVTFRCDPISEHNRLYWYRQTLGQGPEFLTYFQNEAQLEKSRLLSDRFSAERPKGSFSTLEIQRTEQGDSAMYLCASSLASGSTEAFFGQGTRLTVV.

The genes are TRBV15 and TRBJ1-5; 10 bases line up with TRBD1. Germline CDR1 and CDR2: LNHNV and YYDKDF (reference sequence). The CDR3 has 18 amino acids. With 0 bases clipped from V and 5 bases from J, the junction kept 10 bases outside the gene matches. CDR3 coding DNA: TGTGCCACCAGCAGAGATCGGGACAGGGGATTTATTGATCAGCCCCAGCATTTT. Protein sequence: CATSRDRDRGFIDQPQHF.

The chain employs TRBV6-5 and TRBJ1-2; D possibly corresponds to TRBD1 (6 bases). V was cut by 10 bases and J by 2 bases, with 17 bases left in between. The CDR3 extends over 14 amino acids. Germline CDR1 and CDR2: MNHEY and SVGAGI. CDR3 bases: TGTGCCACCTTAGACAGGAACAAGAACTATGGCTACACCTTC. Protein sequence: CATLDRNKNYGYTF.

This chain uses TRBV2 with TRBJ2-7, with 10 bases lining up with TRBD2. V lost 2 bases, J lost 10 bases, and 5 bases stayed unmatched. Germline-derived CDR1 and CDR2 are SNHLY and FYNNEI. There are 13 residues in the CDR3. CDR3 loop: CASSELAGATQYF. In DNA form, the CDR3 reads TGTGCCAGCAGTGAACTAGCGGGAGCGACTCAGTACTTC.